The 27 T cell receptor beta chains presented below share a single source sample, sequenced in a study of blood T cell repertoires in COVID-19. Sequencing was performed with immunoSEQ multiplex PCR; in TCRdb, only in-frame clones are kept and a portion is missing. This sample has roughly 85,000 clones; 70% to 90% occur once, and the top ten carry about 25%. The sequenced material came from peripheral blood. Every receptor here comes from a man aged 50 or older with active or convalescent COVID-19.

V is TRBV28 and J is TRBJ1-5; no firm D call. The CDR3 is 15 residues long. Trimming stripped 6 bases from V and 5 bases from J, with 17 bases between. The germline V gene encodes CDR1 MDHEN and CDR2 SYDVKM. CDR3 region: CASSRHGGGDQPQHF. The CDR3 DNA follows: TGTGCCAGCAGCCGACACGGAGGTGGCGATCAGCCCCAGCATTTT.

The chain carries TRBV10-3 and TRBJ2-6; D remains ambiguous. This CDR3 region has 13 residues. The V end was cut by 10 bases, the J end by 1 base, with 8 bases between. Germline assignment: CDR1 ENHRY and CDR2 SYGVKD. This chain's CDR3 is CATAESGANVLTF. CDR3 nucleotides: TGTGCCACTGCCGAGTCTGGGGCCAACGTCCTGACTTTC.

V is TRBV7-8 and J is TRBJ2-5; the D is unclear. CDR3 length: 14 amino acids. The V gene lost 7 bases and the J gene lost 1 base, with 13 bases spanning the gap. Germline assignment: CDR1 SGHVS and CDR2 FQNEAQ. Written as DNA, the CDR3 is TGTGCCAGCACCATAGTAGTTCCCCAAGAGACCCAGTACTTC. Translation gives CASTIVVPQETQYF.

V gene TRBV6-4 combines with J gene TRBJ1-2, with 12 bases lining up with TRBD1. The CDR3 is 20 residues long. The V gene's germline CDR1 is MRHNA and CDR2 SNTAGT. With 2 bases clipped from V and 0 bases from J, the junction kept 13 bases outside the gene matches. This chain's CDR3 is CASSDPPRDRGRGSNYGYTF. DNA for the CDR3: TGTGCCAGCAGTGACCCCCCACGGGACAGGGGGCGCGGGTCTAACTATGGCTACACCTTC.

The chain is built from TRBV12-3 or TRBV12-4 and TRBJ1-1; 8 nucleotides agree with TRBD1. The CDR3 is made up of 12 amino acids. V lost 9 bases to trimming and J lost 2 bases; unmatched junction nucleotides: 2. CDR3 in amino acids: CASGTGNTEAFF. In nucleotides, the CDR3 is TGTGCCAGTGGGACAGGCAACACTGAAGCTTTCTTT.

V and J are TRBV10-3 and TRBJ1-2, with 8 bases aligning to TRBD1. J gave up 3 bases and V 3 bases, and 3 bases lay outside the gene matches. Germline V gene sequence: CDR1 ENHRY, CDR2 SYGVKD. The CDR3 runs 14 residues. CDR3 amino acids: CAISDSGGDYGYTF. CDR3 sequence (DNA): TGTGCCATCAGTGACTCAGGGGGCGACTATGGCTACACCTTC.

This CDR3 is CASSHDRDTDTQYF. CDR3 sequence (DNA): TGTGCCAGCAGCCACGACAGAGACACAGATACGCAGTATTTT. The chain uses TRBV3-1 (or the pseudogene TRBV3-2) and TRBJ2-3; D may be TRBD1 (5 bases). The CDR3 consists of 14 residues. Between the trimmed V and J ends, which lost 3 bases and 2 bases, there was a span of 9 bases. CDR1 and CDR2 (germline): LGHDT, YNNKEL (reference sequence).

The gene calls are TRBV7-2 and TRBJ2-5; 9 bases map to TRBD1. There are 15 residues in the CDR3. V gave up 1 base and J gave up 4 bases; unmatched junction bases: 4. CDR1 is SGHTA, CDR2 FQGNSA, per germline. As DNA, the CDR3 is TGTGCCAGCAGCTTAGAGGGACAGGGTCGAGAGACCCAGTACTTC. Translated: CASSLEGQGRETQYF. Full variable domain (outside the CDR3, taken from reference TRBV7-2 and TRBJ2-5): GAGVSQSPSNKVTEKGKDVELRCDPISGHTALYWYRQSLGQGLEFLIYFQGNSAPDKSGLPSDRFSAERTGGSVSTLTIQRTQQEDSAVYLCASSLEGQGRETQYFGPGTRLLVL.

This sequence joins TRBV6-5 and TRBJ1-1; D remains ambiguous. Germline CDR1 reads MNHEY; CDR2 reads SVGAGI. The ends were cut back, 6 bases at V and 8 bases at J, with 16 bases in the middle. This CDR3 spans 13 amino acids. Here the CDR3 reads CASSPGGLSEAFF. The CDR3 nucleotides are TGTGCCAGCAGCCCGGGAGGGCTGTCGGAAGCTTTCTTT.

Concerning this clone itself: Within the sample, other DNA sequences also encode this same CDR3. The rearrangement links TRBV10-3 to TRBJ2-1, with 9 bases fitting TRBD2. V was clipped by 6 bases and J by 7 bases; unmatched bases: 7. CDR3 size: 14 residues. CDR1 and CDR2 from the germline V gene are ENHRY and SYGVKD. The CDR3 DNA is TGTGCCATCAGCCCGGGACTAGCAGGGAATGAGCAGTTCTTC. Its protein product is CAISPGLAGNEQFF.

The V and J genes are TRBV2 and TRBJ2-7, with 11 bases that match TRBD2. Per the germline V gene, CDR1 is SNHLY and CDR2 is FYNNEI. Trimming cost V 3 bases and J 4 bases; bases outside gene matches: 2. CDR3 length equals 14 residues. The CDR3, as DNA: TGTGCCAGCAGTGATGGGACTAGCGGTTACGAGCAGTACTTC. As protein: CASSDGTSGYEQYF.

The rearrangement joins TRBV27 to TRBJ2-5; TRBD2 matches at 11 bases. The CDR3 is 17 residues long. Trimming at V came to 2 bases and at J to 5 bases, leaving 10 bases not matched to a gene. Germline V gene sequence: CDR1 MNHEY, CDR2 SMNVEV (reference sequence). Here the CDR3 reads CASSLHPIAGGPETQYF. The CDR3 bases are TGTGCCAGCAGTTTACACCCCATAGCGGGGGGGCCGGAGACCCAGTACTTC.

This chain joins TRBV27 and TRBJ2-2, with 7 bases aligning to TRBD1. The CDR3 has 14 residues. Germline V gives CDR1 MNHEY, CDR2 SMNVEV (reference sequence). Losses at the gene ends were 6 bases for V and 0 bases for J; bases not matched to a gene: 1. This CDR3 is CASRGTANTGELFF. The CDR3 nucleotides read TGTGCCAGCAGGGGGACAGCGAACACCGGGGAGCTGTTTTTT.

The V and J genes are TRBV3-1 (or the pseudogene TRBV3-2) and TRBJ2-3; possibly TRBD1 for D (5 bases). Between the trimmed V and J ends, which lost 1 base and 0 bases, there was a span of 8 bases. Germline V gives CDR1 LGHDT, CDR2 YNNKEL (reference sequence). This CDR3 comprises 15 residues. The DNA of the CDR3 is TGTGCCAGCAGCCAAGTGCAGGGAAGCACAGATACGCAGTATTTT. Its translation: CASSQVQGSTDTQYF.

The chain joins TRBV6-1 to TRBJ2-5; D might be TRBD1 (5 bases). The CDR3 spans 15 residues. The germline V and J ends were trimmed by 5 bases and 0 bases, with 13 bases remaining between them. Germline V lookup: CDR1 MNHNS, CDR2 SASEGT. CDR3 protein: CASSSLQGYQETQYF. Here the CDR3 DNA reads TGTGCCAGCAGTTCACTTCAGGGATACCAAGAGACCCAGTACTTC.

The rearrangement links TRBV30 to TRBJ1-2; D is unresolved. Germline V gene data show CDR1 as GTSNPN and CDR2 as SVGIG (reference sequence). V lost 8 bases and J 2 bases, leaving 15 bases between the germline ends. This CDR3 spans 13 amino acids. Here the CDR3 DNA reads TGTGCCGTGGACCGGGAGATGAACTATGGCTACACCTTC. Amino acids: CAVDREMNYGYTF.

This clone appeared a few times. V is TRBV10-3 and J is TRBJ2-5; 7 nucleotides match TRBD1. The CDR3 length is 12 residues. The trim removed 5 bases at V and 5 bases at J, leaving 2 bases unmatched. In germline, CDR1 is ENHRY, CDR2 SYGVKD. Written as DNA, the CDR3 is TGTGCCATCAGTACAGGGGAGGAGACCCAGTACTTC. Amino acid sequence: CAISTGEETQYF.

The V gene is TRBV7-2, the J gene TRBJ2-6, with 9 nucleotides matching TRBD1. Germline lookup yields CDR1 SGHTA and CDR2 FQGNSA. There are 17 residues in the CDR3. V trimming: 2 bases; J trimming: 1 base; junction bases outside the gene matches: 3. The CDR3: CASSLPGTGSGANVLTF. The CDR3 nucleotides read TGTGCCAGCAGCTTACCGGGGACAGGGTCTGGGGCCAACGTCCTGACTTTC.

The CDR3, as DNA: TGTGCCAGCAGTTCCCCGGGACTAGCGGGAGTTGGGGAGCAGTTCTTC. Its protein is CASSSPGLAGVGEQFF. The chain is built from TRBV28 and TRBJ2-1, with 14 bases lining up with TRBD2. This CDR3 has 16 amino acids. The germline V gene encodes CDR1 MDHEN and CDR2 SYDVKM. V lost 4 bases to trimming and J lost 10 bases; unmatched junction nucleotides: 9.

CDR3 in amino acids: CATTRIDTQYF. CDR3 bases: TGTGCCACCACGCGGATAGATACGCAGTATTTT. This chain joins TRBV6-5 and TRBJ2-3; D is unclear. This CDR3 has 11 amino acids. The germline CDR1 and CDR2 sequences are MNHEY and SVGAGI. V lost 10 bases and J 5 bases, leaving 10 bases between the germline ends.

V is TRBV30 and J is TRBJ2-3; 7 bases are shared with TRBD1. V lost 4 bases to trimming and J lost 7 bases; unmatched junction nucleotides: 8. From germline, CDR1 is GTSNPN and CDR2 SVGIG (reference sequence). The CDR3 is 13 amino acids. In nucleotides, the CDR3 is TGTGCCTGGATGGTCCCAGGGGGATATACGCAGTATTTT. This gives the protein CAWMVPGGYTQYF.

Remarks on this clone: At one of its ends the junction is not consistent with the germline gene, which may arise from a read error. V is TRBV6-1 and J is TRBJ2-5; tentative D call: TRBD2 (5 bases). The CDR3 consists of 11 residues. CDR1 and CDR2 (germline): MNHNS, SASEGT. CDR3 DNA: TGTGCCAGCAGTGAAGCCCGGGGAGAACACTTC. Translation gives CASSEARGEHF.

The genes are TRBV30 and TRBJ1-2; D is perhaps TRBD1 (6 bases). The ends were cut back, 2 bases at V and 6 bases at J, with 22 bases in the middle. The germline CDR1 and CDR2 sequences are GTSNPN and SVGIG (reference sequence). The CDR3 extends over 16 amino acids. CDR3 bases: TGTGCCTGGAGTTTACAGGCTTTTACAGGGATCAATGGCTACACCTTC. Translation: CAWSLQAFTGINGYTF.

The rearrangement joins TRBV2 to TRBJ2-1, with TRBD1 matching 10 bases. Germline-derived CDR1 and CDR2 are SNHLY and FYNNEI. Losses at the gene ends were 1 base for V and 4 bases for J; bases not matched to a gene: 1. There are 15 residues in the CDR3. CDR3 in amino acids: CASSEEDRGYNEQFF. DNA for the CDR3: TGTGCCAGCAGTGAAGAGGACAGGGGGTACAATGAGCAGTTCTTC.

The gene calls are TRBV13 and TRBJ2-3; 7 nucleotides agree with TRBD1. Germline V gene data show CDR1 as PRHDT and CDR2 as FYEKMQ (reference sequence). There are 14 residues in the CDR3. J gave up 0 bases and V 8 bases, and 5 bases lay outside the gene matches. CDR3 region: CASSRGSSTDTQYF. In DNA, the CDR3 is TGTGCCAGCTCCAGGGGGAGCAGCACAGATACGCAGTATTTT. Variable domain in full (rest from reference TRBV13 and TRBJ2-3): AAGVIQSPRHLIKEKRETATLKCYPIPRHDTVYWYQQGPGQDPQFLISFYEKMQSDKGSIPDRFSAQQFSDYHSELNMSSLELGDSALYFCASSRGSSTDTQYFGPGTRLTVL.

V gene TRBV19 combines with J gene TRBJ1-5; no definite D call. Trimming removed 10 bases at V and 7 bases at J, with 17 bases between. The CDR3 is 13 amino acids. The germline V gene has CDR1 LNHDA and CDR2 SQIVND (reference sequence). The CDR3 DNA sequence: TGTGCCACCCGAGGTGTCCCACTACAGCCCCAGCATTTT. This sequence encodes CATRGVPLQPQHF.

The V gene is TRBV16, the J gene TRBJ1-1, with TRBD1 matching over 7 bases. Germline CDR1 is KGHSY and CDR2 is FQNENV. V trimming: 4 bases; J trimming: 10 bases; junction bases outside the gene matches: 9. The CDR3 spans 13 residues. CDR3 sequence: CASSLDRAAGAFF. In DNA form, the CDR3 reads TGTGCCAGCAGCCTCGACAGGGCGGCGGGAGCTTTCTTT. Variable domain in full (rest from reference TRBV16 and TRBJ1-1): GEEVAQTPKHLVRGEGQKAKLYCAPIKGHSYVFWYQQVLKNEFKFLISFQNENVFDETGMPKERFSAKCLPNSPCSLEIQATKLEDSAVYFCASSLDRAAGAFFGQGTRLTVV.